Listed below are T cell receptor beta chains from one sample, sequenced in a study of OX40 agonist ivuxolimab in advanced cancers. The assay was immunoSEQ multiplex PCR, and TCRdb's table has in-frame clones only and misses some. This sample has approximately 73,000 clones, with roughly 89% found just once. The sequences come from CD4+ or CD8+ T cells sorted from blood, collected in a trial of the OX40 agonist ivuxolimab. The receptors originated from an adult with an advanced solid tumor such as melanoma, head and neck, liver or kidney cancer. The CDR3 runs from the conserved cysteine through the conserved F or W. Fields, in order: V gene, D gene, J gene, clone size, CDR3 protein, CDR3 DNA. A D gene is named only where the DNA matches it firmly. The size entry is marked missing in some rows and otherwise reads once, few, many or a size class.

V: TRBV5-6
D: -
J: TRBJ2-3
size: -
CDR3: CASSLTWGTDTQYF
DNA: TGTGCCAGCAGCTTGACTTGGGGGACAGATACGCAGTATTTT

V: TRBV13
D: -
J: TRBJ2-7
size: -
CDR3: CASSSGTVEQYF
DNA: TGTGCCAGCAGCTCCGGGACTGTGGAGCAGTACTTC

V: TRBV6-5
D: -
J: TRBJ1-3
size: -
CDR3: CASSSDTGIGNTIYF
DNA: TGTGCCAGCAGTTCCGACACAGGGATAGGAAACACCATATATTTT

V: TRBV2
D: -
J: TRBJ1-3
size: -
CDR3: CASSGDPGDTIYF
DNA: TGTGCCAGCAGTGGTGACCCTGGGGACACCATATATTTT

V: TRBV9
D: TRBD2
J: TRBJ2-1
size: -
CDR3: CASSVELRSAGGYVNEQFF
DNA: TGTGCCAGCAGCGTAGAATTGAGATCAGCGGGAGGTTATGTGAATGAGCAGTTCTTC

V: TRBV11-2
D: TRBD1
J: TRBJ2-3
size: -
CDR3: CASSSDRDTDTQYF
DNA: TGTGCCAGCAGTTCGGACAGGGACACAGATACGCAGTATTTT

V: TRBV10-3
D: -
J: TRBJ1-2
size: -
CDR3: CAISETGYGYTF
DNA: TGTGCCATCAGTGAAACAGGGTATGGCTACACCTTC

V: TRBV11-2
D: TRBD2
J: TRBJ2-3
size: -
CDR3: CASSSSTSGSPDTQYF
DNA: TGTGCCAGCAGCTCGTCAACTAGCGGGAGTCCAGATACGCAGTATTTT

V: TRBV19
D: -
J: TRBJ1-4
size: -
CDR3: CASSMDSPSTNEKLFF
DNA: TGTGCCAGTAGTATGGACAGCCCTTCAACTAATGAAAAACTGTTTTTT

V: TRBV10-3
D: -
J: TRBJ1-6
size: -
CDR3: CAITEGGSDSSPLHF
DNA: TGTGCCATCACCGAGGGGGGATCGGATTCTTCACCCCTCCACTTT

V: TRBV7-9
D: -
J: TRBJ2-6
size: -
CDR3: CASSPRGHSGANVLTF
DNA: TGTGCCAGCAGCCCTCGGGGACACTCTGGGGCCAACGTCCTGACTTTC

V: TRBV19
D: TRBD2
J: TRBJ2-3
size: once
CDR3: CASSTRSGRSTDTQYF
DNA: TGTGCCAGTAGTACCCGTAGCGGGAGAAGCACAGATACGCAGTATTTT

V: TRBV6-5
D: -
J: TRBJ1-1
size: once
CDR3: CASTNVGGGTEAFF
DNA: TGTGCCAGCACCAACGTAGGGGGGGGAACTGAAGCTTTCTTT

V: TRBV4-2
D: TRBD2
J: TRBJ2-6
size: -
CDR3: CASSQLAGSGANVLTF
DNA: TGTGCCAGCAGCCAACTAGCGGGCTCTGGGGCCAACGTCCTGACTTTC

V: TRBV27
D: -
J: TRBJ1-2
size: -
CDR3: CASSSLLDYGYTF
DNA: TGTGCCAGCAGTAGCTTACTCGACTATGGCTACACCTTC

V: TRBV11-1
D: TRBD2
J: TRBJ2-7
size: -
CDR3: CASSETSGGSYEQYF
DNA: TGTGCCAGCAGCGAAACTAGCGGCGGCTCCTACGAGCAGTACTTC